These 26 T cell receptor beta chains originate from one sample sequenced in a study of cytomegalovirus exposure and HLA in healthy donors. The PCR contained 60 Vbeta and 13 Jbeta primers. Method: immunoSEQ multiplex PCR; TCRdb's copy keeps in-frame clones and lacks some. The profile shows about 180,000 clones, 84% of them singletons. What was sequenced was PBMCs. All receptors come from a man younger than 30 in good health and CMV-seronegative.

V and J are TRBV6-1 and TRBJ2-2; 7 nucleotides align to TRBD2. The CDR3 is 15 amino acids. Trimming removed 4 bases from V and 4 bases from J; junction bases left unmatched: 6. In germline, CDR1 is MNHNS, CDR2 SASEGT. CDR3 protein: CASSAGTIGTGELFF. The CDR3, as DNA: TGTGCCAGCAGTGCCGGGACTATTGGCACCGGGGAGCTGTTTTTT.

In DNA, the CDR3 is TGCGCCAGCAACCGCGTGCAGCCCCAGCATTTT. Protein sequence: CASNRVQPQHF. This sequence joins TRBV23-1 and TRBJ1-5; D unclear. TRBV23-1 is given ORF status, its function remaining uncertain. V was trimmed by 7 bases and J by 7 bases, leaving 8 bases between them. CDR3 length: 11 residues.

The chain combines TRBV5-8 with TRBJ1-5; D is unclear. This CDR3 contains 13 residues. Germline assignment: CDR1 SGHTS and CDR2 YDEGEE. With 4 bases removed from V and 7 bases from J, the gap between germline ends came to 12 bases. CDR3 sequence: CASSIIRGQPQHF. The CDR3 DNA sequence: TGTGCCAGCAGCATTATACGGGGACAGCCCCAGCATTTT.

This chain connects TRBV19 to TRBJ1-5; TRBD1 might be the D (6 bases). This CDR3 comprises 15 residues. Germline-derived CDR1 and CDR2 are LNHDA and SQIVND (reference sequence). V lost 7 bases to trimming and J lost 2 bases, with 15 bases between them. CDR3 region: CASIKSRGGNQPQHF. CDR3 sequence (DNA): TGTGCCAGTATCAAATCCAGGGGAGGCAATCAGCCCCAGCATTTT.

The J gene is TRBJ1-1, the V gene TRBV21-1; the D call in the table, TRBD1, was not verified against the DNA. TRBV21-1 is a listed pseudogene. This CDR3 is 14 amino acids long. Written as DNA, the CDR3 is TGTGCCAGCATCTCCAGGCTTCAGGGGACTGAAGCTTTCTTT. This gives the protein CASISRLQGTEAFF.

This clone showed up just once. This chain joins TRBV6-1 and TRBJ2-3; 10 bases line up with TRBD2. The CDR3 length is 14 residues. The V segment lost 10 bases and the J segment 10 bases; nucleotides outside the gene matches: 14. Per the germline V gene, CDR1 is MNHNS and CDR2 is SASEGT. The CDR3 loop reads CATQASGGAFSQYF. CDR3 sequence (DNA): TGTGCCACACAAGCCAGCGGGGGGGCATTCTCGCAGTATTTT.

This chain links TRBV6-5 with TRBJ2-5; TRBD2 matches 10 bases. The CDR3 extends over 14 amino acids. Trimming took 2 bases from V and 4 from J; bases not matched to a gene: 1. Germline CDR1 and CDR2: MNHEY and SVGAGI. CDR3 loop: CASSYTSGIETQYF. The DNA of the CDR3 is TGTGCCAGCAGTTACACTAGCGGGATAGAGACCCAGTACTTC.

The rearrangement uses TRBV7-9 and TRBJ1-4; 9 bases match TRBD1. CDR1 is SEHNR and CDR2 is FQNEAQ in the germline V gene (reference sequence). Germline trimming cut 5 bases from V and 3 bases from J; bases unmatched to any gene: 7. This CDR3 comprises 16 residues. For the CDR3, the DNA is TGTGCCAGCAGCCCTGGACAGGGGTGGGCTAATGAAAAACTGTTTTTT. It codes for CASSPGQGWANEKLFF.

The chain has TRBV19 and TRBJ1-1; D is ambiguous. The V gene lost 8 bases and the J gene lost 0 bases, with 13 bases spanning the gap. The length of the CDR3 is 14 residues. Germline values: CDR1 LNHDA, CDR2 SQIVND (reference sequence). The CDR3 DNA reads TGTGCCAGTGGCCAGATTTCAATGAACACTGAAGCTTTCTTT. Translation gives CASGQISMNTEAFF.

The chain couples TRBV6-6 to TRBJ2-1, with D unclear. V was clipped by 0 bases and J by 7 bases, with 7 bases between them. Germline CDR1 MNHNY, CDR2 SVGAGI (reference sequence). The CDR3 is 13 residues long. The CDR3, as DNA: TGTGCCAGCAGTTACTCCCGAGAAAATGAGCAGTTCTTC. The encoded protein is CASSYSRENEQFF.

The chain carries TRBV28 and TRBJ2-7, with D unresolved. Trimming pared 5 bases from V and 0 bases from J, leaving 11 bases between. CDR3 length equals 14 residues. The germline gives CDR1 MDHEN, CDR2 SYDVKM. CDR3 DNA sequence: TGTGCCAGCAGTCTCCTTTTCCTCTCCTACGAGCAGTACTTC. Protein sequence: CASSLLFLSYEQYF.

The chain couples TRBV4-3 to TRBJ2-7; TRBD2 is a possible D gene (7 bases). V lost 1 base and J lost 6, with 19 bases in between. Per the germline V gene, CDR1 is LGHNA and CDR2 is YSLEER. The CDR3 spans 16 residues. In DNA form, the CDR3 reads TGCGCCAGCAGCCAAGGAATGGGAGGGGGGCTAAGCGAGCAGTACTTC. Translation: CASSQGMGGGLSEQYF.

The chain has TRBV6-5 and TRBJ1-4; the D gene is possibly TRBD1 (6 bases). V was clipped by 7 bases and J by 7 bases, with 16 bases between them. CDR3 length: 14 amino acids. CDR1 is MNHEY and CDR2 is SVGAGI in the germline V gene. The CDR3 sequence: CASKIRDTGEKLFF. DNA for the CDR3: TGTGCCAGCAAAATCCGGGACACCGGTGAAAAACTGTTTTTT.

The rearrangement joins TRBV28 to TRBJ1-5; D ambiguous. The V and J ends lost 6 bases and 3 bases respectively, with 15 bases between them. The CDR3 spans 15 residues. CDR1 MDHEN and CDR2 SYDVKM come from the germline V gene. The CDR3 sequence: CASSGPGNSNQPQHF. CDR3 coding DNA: TGTGCCAGCAGCGGACCGGGGAATTCCAATCAGCCCCAGCATTTT.

V and J are TRBV5-6 and TRBJ1-3, with no clear D. CDR1 is SGHDT and CDR2 is YYEEEE in the germline V gene. V lost 1 base, J lost 2 bases, and 7 bases lay in between. The CDR3 loop spans 14 amino acids. CDR3 sequence (DNA): TGTGCCAGCAGCTTGTCTGGGCCTGGAAACACCATATATTTT. Translating gives CASSLSGPGNTIYF.

The rearrangement links TRBV2 to TRBJ2-7, with 7 bases lining up with TRBD1. Germline CDR1 is SNHLY and CDR2 is FYNNEI. The CDR3 extends over 16 amino acids. Losses at the gene ends were 5 bases for V and 2 bases for J; bases not matched to a gene: 12. CDR3 nucleotides: TGTGCCAGCAGTTTCACCACAGGGGTCAATACCTACGAGCAGTACTTC. It encodes CASSFTTGVNTYEQYF.

This sequence joins TRBV28 and TRBJ1-1; D is uncertain. CDR3 length: 16 residues. Trimming stripped 5 bases from V and 3 bases from J, with 19 bases between. Germline V gene data show CDR1 as MDHEN and CDR2 as SYDVKM. The CDR3 nucleotides are TGTGCCAGCAGTCTAGATTCGATCGGGCGGGACACTGAAGCTTTCTTT. Protein sequence: CASSLDSIGRDTEAFF.

This clone was seen once. The V call is TRBV5-4, the J call TRBJ1-2, with D hard to call. V was cut by 2 bases and J by 2 bases, with 10 bases left in between. Germline CDR1 and CDR2: SGHNT and YYREEE (reference sequence). The CDR3 consists of 14 residues. DNA for the CDR3: TGTGCCAGCAGCTTTAATCTACAGAACTATGGCTACACCTTC. Translated, it gives CASSFNLQNYGYTF. Full variable domain (remainder filled in from reference TRBV5-4 and TRBJ1-2): ETGVTQSPTHLIKTRGQQVTLRCSSQSGHNTVSWYQQALGQGPQFIFQYYREEENGRGNFPPRFSGLQFPNYSSELNVNALELDDSALYLCASSFNLQNYGYTFGSGTRLTVV.

The chain is built from TRBV7-9 and TRBJ2-2, with D hard to call. The CDR3 contains 15 residues. V shed 4 bases and J shed 1 base, with 10 bases lying between them. Per germline, CDR1 SEHNR and CDR2 FQNEAQ (reference sequence). The CDR3, as DNA: TGTGCCAGCAGCTCGCCGGAGAAGAACACCGGGGAGCTGTTTTTT. It specifies CASSSPEKNTGELFF.

The chain combines TRBV6-1 with TRBJ2-7, with TRBD2 as a possible D gene (5 bases). The ends were cut back, 5 bases at V and 1 base at J, with 15 bases in the middle. Germline V lookup: CDR1 MNHNS, CDR2 SASEGT. The CDR3 has 15 amino acids. The CDR3 DNA is TGTGCCAGCAGTCCAACGGAGGAAGGTTCCTACGAGCAGTACTTC. Encoded protein: CASSPTEEGSYEQYF.

The V and J genes are TRBV4-2 and TRBJ2-3; 7 bases are a match to TRBD1. Germline CDR1 and CDR2: LGHNA and YNFKEQ. The ends lost 0 bases at V and 2 bases at J; junction bases unmatched: 8. CDR3 length: 17 amino acids. The CDR3 spells CASSQDVGQANTDTQYF. DNA of the CDR3: TGTGCCAGCAGCCAAGATGTCGGACAGGCCAACACAGATACGCAGTATTTT.

This rearrangement joins TRBV7-9 to TRBJ1-1; the D is unclear. This CDR3 region has 15 residues. Germline V gene lookup returns CDR1 SEHNR and CDR2 FQNEAQ (reference sequence). The ends were cut back, 4 bases at V and 1 base at J, with 13 bases in the middle. The CDR3 DNA sequence: TGTGCCAGCAGCTCAGGATTCAAATGGAACACTGAAGCTTTCTTT. Translation: CASSSGFKWNTEAFF.

This clone was observed a handful of times. The chain employs TRBV6-1 and TRBJ1-5, with D perhaps matching TRBD1 (6 bases). V was trimmed by 6 bases and J by 6 bases, leaving 9 bases between them. The CDR3 has 12 amino acids. Germline V CDR1 and CDR2: MNHNS, SASEGT. The DNA for the CDR3 is TGTGCCAGCAGACCAGGGGTTCAGCCCCAGCATTTT. This codes for CASRPGVQPQHF.

This clone was detected only once. This chain joins TRBV19 and TRBJ1-1; D gene uncertain. Trimming pared 7 bases from V and 1 base from J, leaving 10 bases between. CDR1 and CDR2 from the germline V gene are LNHDA and SQIVND (reference sequence). The CDR3 is 13 residues long. The CDR3 DNA sequence: TGTGCCAGTACATGGGCTTCGAACACTGAAGCTTTCTTT. Amino acids: CASTWASNTEAFF.

The chain uses TRBV4-3 and TRBJ2-2; possibly TRBD2 for D (5 bases). The CDR3 length is 17 residues. CDR1 is LGHNA and CDR2 is YSLEER in the germline V gene. V shed 1 base and J shed 2 bases, with 14 bases lying between them. CDR3 DNA sequence: TGCGCCAGCAGCCAAGTGGGAGCGGAGACTAACACCGGGGAGCTGTTTTTT. Translated: CASSQVGAETNTGELFF.

This chain links TRBV5-6 with TRBJ2-1, with 9 nucleotides matching TRBD2. The germline CDR1 and CDR2 sequences are SGHDT and YYEEEE. CDR3 length: 14 amino acids. With 0 bases clipped from V and 7 bases from J, the junction kept 2 bases outside the gene matches. CDR3 sequence (DNA): TGTGCCAGCAGCTTGGGGGCGGGGGGGAATGAGCAGTTCTTC. Translating it yields CASSLGAGGNEQFF.